This T cell receptor (beta chain) was profiled in a study of blood T cells in healthy people across ages. Looking at the study overall: There was about one barcoded beta molecule captured by template switching per two T cells.

J lost 9 bases, V lost 6 bases, and 4 bases had no gene match. The CDR3 is made up of 13 amino acids. Per germline, CDR1 WNHNN and CDR2 SYGVQD (reference sequence). Study-level results: Versus aged donors, long-lived donors had higher diversity and more naive CD4+ cells.

The study recruited healthy Caucasian donors from Russia who were aged about 6 to 95. On this clonotype itself: Antigen unknown.

A second PCR of about 6 to 11 cycles used a sample-barcoded 5' primer and a J-beta primer mix. TCRdb re-called the 5' RACE reads through MiXCR, storing one row per CDR3 protein. The sample comprises 1.5 million to 2 million distinct CDR3 sequences, 40% to 55% of which are singletons, and around 2.1% rests with the top ten. The sequenced sample consisted of blood. The TCR was taken from a woman aged 40 to 55 in good health. The chain joins TRBV10-1 to TRBJ1-6; TRBD1 matches at 8 bases. As DNA, the CDR3 is TGCGCCAGCAGGAGGGACAGGAGTTCACCCCTCCACTTT. It codes for CASRRDRSSPLHF.